This T cell receptor (beta chain) was identified during a study of cytomegalovirus exposure and HLA in healthy donors (dated by TCRdb to about 2017). Describing the broader study: According to an earlier analysis of several hundred of the donors, about 179 million T cells yielded roughly 110 million unique TCR beta sequences and 250 to 350 Gb of sequence data. Roughly 5 DR-DQ haplotypes were handled as single units for association and clustering, since linkage in the cohort was strong. Roughly 300 gigabases of sequencing data and 70 million to 95 million unique TCR sequences made up an early release that covered approximately 650 HLA-typed donors. Using immunosequencing, the study profiled T cell repertoires from about 650 subjects and related those repertoires to cytomegalovirus serostatus. High-throughput TCR immunosequencing, statistical association of individual TCRs with disease status, and machine learning were combined to predict cytomegalovirus infection status. The study was designed to test whether signatures of past pathogen exposure could be identified by cataloging public T cell receptors. Typing coverage varied by locus: roughly 620-640 donors for A, B, C, DRB1 and DQB1; approximately 500 for DQA1; over 600 for DPA1; more than 450 for DPB1. Rather than drawing on any new phenotypic data, the later analysis identified candidate immune exposures from TCR beta sequences and the way those sequences occurred across donors. An earlier analysis of 587 of the donors applied high-throughput TCR beta sequencing to assess whether each TCR beta V gene segment acted as functional or pseudogenic. Donor age, sex, ethnicity and CMV serostatus were compiled together with the repertoire data. A separate validation cohort of approximately 120 different subjects was used in addition to the approximately 700-subject first cohort. In a later genetic analysis, genome-wide SNP genotypes for about 55% of the 666 donors were used, and that subset was treated as a discovery cohort. All discovery cohort repertoires had been generated on a single sequencing platform. The genetic ancestry cluster associated with self-reported Caucasian donors included 81% of the roughly 400 genotyped donors. A later analysis re-examined previously published TCR beta repertoires from roughly 720 donors and added high-resolution HLA genotyping to investigate patterns of TCR occurrence. Among some 410 genotyped donors of the cohort, an average of around 250,000 unique TCR beta nucleotide sequences was sequenced per donor, of which 15% to 20% were non-productive. Both class I and class II loci were covered by HLA typing, at four-digit resolution.

The cohort comprised under 700 healthy bone marrow donors. Cohort members were all nominally healthy when sampled, although unrecorded immune exposures were likely present. The donor tested CMV seropositive and was one of the 289 seropositive cohort members. A peripheral blood sample was collected from each donor, and TCR beta sequencing was performed on peripheral blood mononuclear cells. Genomic DNA extraction from the blood cell samples was performed with the Qiagen DNeasy Blood Extraction Kit. Remarks on this clone: What antigen it recognizes has not been identified. Per-nucleotide qualities are absent, and no much larger clonotype sits a single base away.

The protocol used for the library was the immunoSEQ multiplex PCR assay. A mixture of 60 forward primers for TCR Vbeta segments and 13 reverse primers for TCR Jbeta segments was used in the multiplex PCR. The CDR3 region of rearranged TCR beta genes was amplified from genomic DNA by a multiplex PCR assay. The amplified TCR beta libraries were sequenced on the Illumina HiSeq System as 87-base-pair reads. The study's processing was this. A later analysis counted about 76 million unique TCR beta chains across the approximately 700 repertoires, and some 11 million of these chains were shared by at least two donors. Raw reads were error-corrected and collapsed into unique sequences by a nearest-neighbor algorithm in which closely related sequences were merged to remove PCR and sequencing errors. V, D and J gene segments were assigned by aligning CDR3 sequences to IMGT reference sequences. Each retained sequence needed at least a six-nucleotide match to both a V gene segment and a J gene segment. Rearrangements were classified as productive when the CDR3 lacked stop codons and remained in frame with V and J, and all other rearrangements were classified as non-productive. Following IMGT convention, CDR3 was defined as the stretch from the second conserved V-encoded cysteine up to the conserved J-encoded phenylalanine. In an earlier analysis of more than 550 of the donors, sequences lacking an unambiguous match to a single V gene segment were excluded. An earlier analysis of fewer than 650 of the donors classified V segments as functional when productive rearrangements were above 56.7% and as segregating when the standard deviation between donors was above 5%. A statistical classification framework was built for diagnosing cytomegalovirus status from the catalog of TCR beta chain sequences. In a later analysis, V and J genes were assigned by comparing TCR nucleotide sequences against IMGT/GENE-DB human TR gene sequences. A later analysis assigned CDR3 sequences and most-parsimonious VDJ recombination scenarios with the TCRdist pipeline. In a later analysis, every TCR beta chain was defined by the combination of its CDR3 amino acid sequence and its V-gene family, and reads without a unique V-gene family were dropped. In a later analysis, around 600 highly shared, low-generation-probability nucleotide sequences were removed to address suspected cross-contamination and a sequencing artifact. A later analysis calculated a clonal expansion index for each public chain from normalized within-repertoire ranks of inferred template counts. In a later analysis, generation probabilities were computed using a VDJ recombination model fitted to out-of-frame rearrangements, and the results were checked against IGoR. In a later analysis, TCR-TCR, TCR-HLA and TCR-CMV co-occurrence was scored with hypergeometric tests, and a repertoire-size bias correction was applied to TCR pairs. To estimate false discovery rates, a later analysis permuted the HLA or CMV assignments 20 times. A later analysis grouped co-occurring TCRs with DBSCAN, adding TCRdist sequence similarity when clustering within HLA-allele-positive subsets. Repertoires with fewer than 30,000 or more than 120,000 public chains were left out of co-occurrence clustering, as were about 5 repertoires with anomalous nucleotide sharing. The clones in this table, taken by TCRdb from immuneACCESS, are in-frame only. Not every clone is retained; where verified, under half of the shortfall comes from an unresolved V gene, and the cause of the rest is unknown. D and trimming come from the DNA, and the V and J calls and clone size come from that table. Recorded for this sample are about 160,000 clones; 82% of them occurred a single time. About 1.4% of the sample goes to the ten largest clones.

Study-level results and caveats: Most TCR sequences were observed very rarely across donors, whereas some public TCRs were present in many individuals. At a false discovery rate of 0.05, a later analysis linked around 17,000 TCR beta sequences to specific HLA alleles. The earlier analysis of around 600 of the donors excluded 15 to 20 rarely observed V segments, including chromosome 9 orphons, because counts were too low. A further reported finding was that TCR beta sequences accurately predicted the HLA-A and HLA-B alleles for most subjects in the first cohort. CMV serostatus was the only immune exposure information available for the cohort. The cohort was sequenced for TCR beta chains only, and without alpha or paired-chain data the features that could be detected were limited. The sequencing pipeline was judged likely to have produced a cluster of highly shared sequence variants as a technical artifact. A total of fewer than 200 TCR beta chains were listed by the study as associated with cytomegalovirus. An association between a missense DCLRE1C variant and V-gene and J-gene trimming of TCR beta chains was found in a later genetic analysis and replicated in an independent cohort. Because HLA typing was unavailable for some donors at each locus, only the typed subset was used in association tests. Sequencing depth was assumed to be roughly uniform across donors in the presence/absence analyses, though that assumption may not hold. In both the original and validation cohorts, the classifier was reported to diagnose cytomegalovirus status with high specificity and sensitivity. In a later analysis, most CMV-associated TCR beta chains were found to appear HLA-restricted, with HLA associations seemingly driven largely by CMV exposure. A later analysis found that TCR association rates varied across HLA loci, with DRB1 alleles showing the most associated TCRs and HLA-C alleles the fewest. Linkage disequilibrium might explain the correlated functional status among segregating V segments, but an unknown experimental factor could not be ruled out. A few of the identified cytomegalovirus-associated TCR beta chains were confirmed in vitro to be specific for cytomegalovirus antigens. Broadly in line with IMGT annotations, most TCR beta V segments showed up in productive rearrangements about 87% or about 30% of the time in an earlier analysis of 587 of the donors. In a later analysis, HLA-associated TCR beta chains were found to be more clonally expanded and to have lower generation probabilities than equally common non-associated chains. The authors suggested that the approach could potentially be generalized to other disease states and immunological phenotypes. When HLA alleles, especially DR and DQ, strongly co-occurred, attributing TCR associations to individual alleles was difficult. A later analysis reported that several top co-occurrence clusters appeared linked to parvovirus B19, influenza, CMV and Epstein-Barr virus. According to a later genetic analysis, donors in an Asian-associated ancestry cluster had fewer N-insertions in productive TCRs than the approximately 700-donor mean.

The clonotype originates from a girl aged 5 to 17 in good health and CMV-seropositive. The specimen sequenced was PBMCs.

The DNA reads as follows: TGTGCCTGGAGACCCGCGGGGGAGACCCAGTACTTC. This yields the protein CAWRPAGETQYF. The chain was built from TRBV30 and TRBJ2-5; the D gene is possibly TRBD2, with 6 bases matching. The CDR3 sequence holds 12 residues, the cysteine and phenylalanine included. The CDR3 DNA has 36 bases and is translated from base 1. At the junction V is shortened by 3 bases and J by 5 bases, with 10 bases in between. From a lookup of the germline V gene (reference sequence), CDR1 and CDR2 are GTSNPN and SVGIG. With the portions outside the CDR3 filled from the reference TRBV30 and TRBJ2-5 genes, the complete variable region becomes SQTIHQWPATLVQPVGSPLSLECTVEGTSNPNLYWYRQAAGRGLQLLFYSVGIGQISSEVPQNLSASRPQDRQFILSSKKLLLSDSGFYLCAWRPAGETQYFGPGTRLLVL.